This entry features one TCR beta chain sequence. Its cognate antigen is unknown. Primers included in the PCR were 60 Vbeta and 13 Jbeta primers. Measured with immunoSEQ multiplex PCR; TCRdb has only the in-frame clones, and not every one. The sample records 160,000 or so clones, approximately 84% being singletons. This entry is derived from a study of cytomegalovirus exposure and HLA in healthy donors. Across the study: A previous analysis identified approximately 120 million unique TCR beta sequences derived from approximately 190 million T cells.

The CDR3 totals 15 residues. With 5 bases clipped from V and 0 bases from J, the junction kept 5 bases outside the gene matches. Germline CDR1 SGDLS, CDR2 YYNGEE. Study-wide findings and caveats: One later analysis reportedly identified an Asian-associated ancestry cluster that showed fewer N-insertions than the roughly 700-donor mean.

The origin of this receptor is a man aged 25 to 40 in good health and CMV-seronegative. Sequencing was carried out using PBMCs. The chain recombines TRBV9 with TRBJ2-3; 8 bases line up with TRBD2. The chain's CDR3 is CASSNGLASTDTQYF. In DNA form, the CDR3 reads TGTGCCAGCAGTAACGGACTAGCTAGCACAGATACGCAGTATTTT.